The clone carrying this T cell receptor beta chain was detected only a few times. CDR3 size: 13 residues. V lost 5 bases, J lost 8 bases, and 13 bases lay in between. Germline CDR1 MNHEY, CDR2 SVGEGT. Combining a sample-barcoded 5' primer with a J-beta primer mix, a second PCR ran for roughly 6 to 12 cycles. A template-switch adaptor containing 12 random nucleotides labeled each cDNA molecule. From the 5' RACE reads, TCRdb called clonotypes with MiXCR, one entry per CDR3 protein. The table records roughly 1.4 million distinct CDR3 sequences, roughly 60% of them present only once. This sample was included in a study of blood T cells in healthy people across ages. Each sample yielded at least 6.5 million isolated PBMCs.

The receptor was derived from a young man in good health. The rearrangement joins TRBV6-2 or TRBV6-3 to TRBJ2-4, with D uncertain. Sequenced material: blood. The CDR3 here is CASSPPDRYIQYF. CDR3 coding DNA: TGTGCCAGCAGTCCCCCTGACCGGTACATTCAGTACTTC.